Presented here are 20 T cell receptor beta chains from one specimen sequenced in a study of blood T cell repertoires in COVID-19 (dated by TCRdb to 2020 to 2022). Library preparation was by the immunoSEQ multiplex PCR assay. TCRdb retrieved this table from immuneACCESS and kept in-frame rearrangements only. Not all clones are present; in checked studies, unresolved V genes account for under half, and no reason is known for the remainder. This sample is represented by roughly 200,000 clones; approximately 89% of them were singletons. 2% to 2.5% of the sample comes from the top ten. Input material: PBMCs or T cells enriched from blood (not recorded which). These receptors came from a woman aged 35 to 49 with acute COVID-19.

The rearrangement joins TRBV6-6 to TRBJ1-3; maybe TRBD1 (5 bases). Germline V gene data show CDR1 as MNHNY and CDR2 as SVGAGI (reference sequence). CDR3 size: 12 residues. V was shortened by 4 bases and J by 6 bases, with 7 bases between the two germline ends. The CDR3 sequence is CASSSDTNTIYF. As DNA, the CDR3 is TGTGCCAGCAGTTCGGACACAAACACCATATATTTT.

The rearrangement links TRBV28 to TRBJ2-1; TRBD1 matches at 10 bases. In germline, CDR1 is MDHEN, CDR2 SYDVKM. With 5 bases clipped from V and 6 bases from J, the junction kept 4 bases outside the gene matches. This CDR3 has 14 residues. Here the CDR3 DNA reads TGTGCCAGCAGTACCCGGACAGGGGGCAATGAGCAGTTCTTC. Translating it yields CASSTRTGGNEQFF.

The chain recombines TRBV27 with TRBJ2-3, with D possibly TRBD1 on 5 matching bases. Germline values: CDR1 MNHEY, CDR2 SMNVEV (reference sequence). The CDR3 spans 14 residues. V was shortened by 2 bases and J by 5 bases, with 11 bases between the two germline ends. This chain's CDR3 is CASSLQNRGDTQYF. CDR3 coding DNA: TGTGCCAGCAGTTTACAGAATAGGGGAGATACGCAGTATTTT.

This clone was seen just once. CDR3 DNA sequence: TGTGCCAGCAGCCAAGAAGAGATGGGAGGTAGCTCTGGAAACACCATATATTTT. This codes for CASSQEEMGGSSGNTIYF. The chain joins TRBV14 to TRBJ1-3; D is ambiguous. CDR3 length: 18 amino acids. Germline V CDR1 and CDR2: SGHDN, FVKESK. V lost 0 bases and J lost 0, with 15 bases in between.

The chain combines TRBV30 with TRBJ2-7; no definite D call. The CDR3 consists of 12 residues. V shed 4 bases and J shed 3 bases, with 10 bases lying between them. Germline values: CDR1 GTSNPN, CDR2 SVGIG (reference sequence). CDR3 DNA: TGTGCCTGGAAAGGCAGAGGCTACGAGCAGTACTTC. It encodes CAWKGRGYEQYF.

This clone has more than one count but fewer than ten. For the CDR3, the DNA is TGCGCCAGCAGCCGCAGCTGGGGCACCGAAAACATTCAGTACTTC. Translated: CASSRSWGTENIQYF. The rearrangement joins TRBV4-3 to TRBJ2-4; D is perhaps TRBD1 (5 bases). CDR1 is LGHNA and CDR2 is YSLEER in the germline V gene. This CDR3 region has 15 residues. Trimming left V 4 bases short and J 5 bases short, with 15 bases between.

The chain combines TRBV6-5 with TRBJ1-2; TRBD1 matches at 7 bases. This CDR3 contains 15 residues. Germline V gene lookup returns CDR1 MNHEY and CDR2 SVGAGI. V shed 0 bases and J 2 bases; nucleotides not matched to a gene: 3. CDR3 amino acids: CASSYSTGRNYGYTF. The CDR3 DNA reads TGTGCCAGCAGTTACTCGACAGGGAGGAACTATGGCTACACCTTC.

This chain links TRBV6-5 with TRBJ1-3; a weak D match, TRBD1 (5 bases). Looked up from germline, CDR1 is MNHEY and CDR2 is SVGAGI. The V end lost 4 bases, the J end lost 1 base, and 14 bases lay between the germline ends. CDR3 length: 16 residues. The CDR3 DNA follows: TGTGCCAGCAGTTCCCTGACAGTCCATTCTGGAAACACCATATATTTT. It yields the protein CASSSLTVHSGNTIYF.

The gene calls are TRBV20-1 and TRBJ2-1; perhaps TRBD1 as D (7 bases). Deletions cut 6 bases from V and 5 bases from J, with 8 bases between. The CDR3 covers 11 residues. Looked up from germline, CDR1 is DFQATT and CDR2 is SNEGSKA (reference sequence). CDR3 protein: CSARGDNEQFF. The CDR3 DNA reads TGCAGTGCCAGGGGGGACAATGAGCAGTTCTTC.

The rearrangement links TRBV9 to TRBJ2-7; TRBD1 aligns across 12 bases. Germline CDR1 and CDR2: SGDLS and YYNGEE. With 2 bases clipped from V and 6 bases from J, the junction kept 3 bases outside the gene matches. This CDR3 contains 14 residues. CDR3 coding DNA: TGTGCCAGCAGCGTGGGGACAGGGGGCCGCGAGCAGTACTTC. Its protein is CASSVGTGGREQYF.

The chain is built from TRBV5-4 and TRBJ1-1; D is possibly TRBD1 (6 bases). The CDR3 length is 14 residues. Germline assignment: CDR1 SGHNT and CDR2 YYREEE (reference sequence). The V end was cut by 0 bases, the J end by 7 bases, with 13 bases between. The CDR3 DNA sequence: TGTGCCAGCAGCTTGGAGGGGGGGCTGGGTGAAGCTTTCTTT. Translated, it gives CASSLEGGLGEAFF.

The CDR3 DNA follows: TGCGCCAGCAGCCCCCGAGGTCAGGGCCTTGGCGATGAGCAGTTCTTC. Amino acids: CASSPRGQGLGDEQFF. The chain carries TRBV4-1 and TRBJ2-1; possibly TRBD1 for D (5 bases). The ends were cut back, 4 bases at V and 8 bases at J, with 21 bases in the middle. The CDR3 is made up of 16 amino acids. CDR1 and CDR2 (germline): MGHRA, YSYEKL.

This chain joins TRBV7-8 and TRBJ1-5; D not certain. The CDR3 extends over 18 amino acids. The V and J ends lost 2 bases and 0 bases respectively, with 17 bases between them. CDR1 is SGHVS, CDR2 FQNEAQ, per germline. The CDR3 sequence: CASSLRRAARYSNQPQHF. CDR3 bases: TGTGCCAGCAGCTTAAGGCGGGCAGCCCGATATAGCAATCAGCCCCAGCATTTT.

This clone was counted once. The chain joins TRBV4-2 to TRBJ1-5, with 7 bases identical to TRBD1. J lost 2 bases, V lost 2 bases, and 12 bases had no gene match. CDR1 and CDR2 (germline): LGHNA, YNFKEQ. The CDR3 is made up of 18 amino acids. CDR3 sequence: CASSQFFDRAGGNQPQHF. In DNA, the CDR3 is TGTGCCAGCAGCCAATTTTTCGACAGGGCGGGTGGCAATCAGCCCCAGCATTTT.

This chain links TRBV11-1 with TRBJ2-7; possible D gene TRBD1, 6 bases. This CDR3 spans 13 amino acids. Germline CDR1 reads SGHAT; CDR2 reads FQDESV (reference sequence). Trimming cost V 9 bases and J 4 bases, with 16 bases left between them. The chain's CDR3 is CASEDSARYEQYF. The CDR3 region has the DNA TGTGCCAGTGAGGACAGCGCCCGTTACGAGCAGTACTTC.

The V call is TRBV5-5, the J call TRBJ2-5; TRBD1 matches 8 bases. Germline V gene sequence: CDR1 SGHKS, CDR2 YYEKEE (reference sequence). This CDR3 comprises 14 residues. The V and J ends lost 4 bases and 2 bases, in that order; junction bases with no gene match: 4. As DNA, the CDR3 is TGTGCCAGCAGCCGGCAGGGGGCTCAAGAGACCCAGTACTTC. It is translated as CASSRQGAQETQYF.

The chain recombines TRBV5-4 with TRBJ1-2; 8 nucleotides agree with TRBD1. CDR1 and CDR2 (germline): SGHNT, YYREEE (reference sequence). Trimming at V came to 2 bases and at J to 6 bases, leaving 12 bases not matched to a gene. The CDR3 length is 16 residues. CDR3 sequence (DNA): TGTGCCAGCAGCTTCTTGCAGGGGGCCCTTGAGGATGGCTACACCTTC. It encodes CASSFLQGALEDGYTF.

This chain uses TRBV5-1 with TRBJ2-3, with D possibly TRBD1 on 6 matching bases. This CDR3 spans 16 amino acids. Germline lookup yields CDR1 SGHRS and CDR2 YFSETQ. V was cut by 0 bases and J by 0 bases, with 11 bases left in between. CDR3 in amino acids: CASSLDRASSTDTQYF. CDR3 nucleotides: TGCGCCAGCAGCTTGGACAGGGCCTCTAGCACAGATACGCAGTATTTT.

J is TRBJ1-5 and V is TRBV7-2; no reliable D call. V lost 3 bases, J lost 6 bases, and 9 bases lay in between. Germline CDR1 reads SGHTA; CDR2 reads FQGNSA. The CDR3 has 13 amino acids. The CDR3 nucleotides read TGTGCCAGCAGCTTTTCCCCATCTCAGCCCCAGCATTTT. Encoded protein: CASSFSPSQPQHF.

The V gene is TRBV27, the J gene TRBJ2-5; no firm D call. This CDR3 is built from 12 residues. Germline lookup yields CDR1 MNHEY and CDR2 SMNVEV (reference sequence). Trimming cost V 6 bases and J 5 bases, with 10 bases left between them. The CDR3 here is CASSPNFETQYF. The DNA for the CDR3 is TGTGCCAGCAGCCCAAACTTCGAGACCCAGTACTTC.